These 13 T cell receptor beta chains share one sample of origin, sequenced in a study of T cell responses to AZD1222 COVID-19 vaccine. The table came from immunoSEQ multiplex PCR; TCRdb's copy has only in-frame clones and leaves some out. This table holds around 100,000 clones, roughly 90% found once. Specimen: peripheral blood, collected on day 0 of AZD1222 vaccination. Source of these receptors: an adult in good health.

The CDR3 DNA follows: TGTGCCAGCAGCTTTCGCGAGACAGGCCACTATGGCTACACCTTC. Protein: CASSFRETGHYGYTF. V usage is TRBV5-6 and J usage is TRBJ1-2; D is perhaps TRBD1 (6 bases). Deletions cut 2 bases from V and 3 bases from J, with 14 bases between. Germline assignment: CDR1 SGHDT and CDR2 YYEEEE. This CDR3 comprises 15 residues.

The chain carries TRBV2 and TRBJ2-1; maybe TRBD1 (6 bases). There are 13 residues in the CDR3. The germline V and J ends were trimmed by 6 bases and 4 bases, with 10 bases remaining between them. The germline V gene encodes CDR1 SNHLY and CDR2 FYNNEI. CDR3: CASRGTLYNEQFF. CDR3 coding DNA: TGTGCCAGCAGGGGGACACTATACAATGAGCAGTTCTTC.

The V call is TRBV28, the J call TRBJ1-2; 7 bases fit TRBD1. Germline V CDR1 and CDR2: MDHEN, SYDVKM. The V gene end was trimmed by 6 bases and the J gene end by 8 bases; junction bases not matched to a gene: 15. CDR3 length: 15 residues. The CDR3 bases are TGTGCCAGCAGACAACCCCGTACAGGGGCGGAAGGCTACACCTTC. It yields the protein CASRQPRTGAEGYTF.

The genes are TRBV5-1 and TRBJ1-3; no clear D gene. Germline lookup yields CDR1 SGHRS and CDR2 YFSETQ. The V gene lost 0 bases and the J gene lost 0 bases, with 7 bases spanning the gap. The CDR3 runs 15 residues. The CDR3 nucleotides are TGCGCCAGCAGCTTGGCCGGGCTCTCTGGAAACACCATATATTTT. Protein: CASSLAGLSGNTIYF.

The J gene is TRBJ1-2, the V gene TRBV6-5; tentative D call: TRBD1 (5 bases). Germline values: CDR1 MNHEY, CDR2 SVGAGI. The CDR3 contains 13 residues. The V and J ends lost 8 bases and 2 bases respectively, with 12 bases between them. CDR3 DNA sequence: TGTGCCAGCCGGGGCAGGGACAACTATGGCTACACCTTC. Translating it yields CASRGRDNYGYTF.

The chain employs TRBV28 and TRBJ2-1; 7 nucleotides agree with TRBD1. Germline lookup yields CDR1 MDHEN and CDR2 SYDVKM. V lost 5 bases and J lost 3; bases outside the gene matches: 10. The CDR3 covers 16 residues. CDR3: CASSLPTGEIYNEQFF. The CDR3 DNA is TGTGCCAGCAGTCTCCCAACAGGGGAGATCTACAATGAGCAGTTCTTC.

This CDR3 reads CATSRDRGYAGELFF. The CDR3, as DNA: TGTGCCACCAGCAGAGACAGGGGATACGCCGGGGAGCTGTTTTTT. The rearrangement links TRBV15 to TRBJ2-2, with TRBD1 as a possible D gene (6 bases). Germline V gene sequence: CDR1 LNHNV, CDR2 YYDKDF (reference sequence). The CDR3 is made up of 15 amino acids. V gave up 0 bases and J gave up 6 bases, with 11 bases separating them. Drawing the rest from reference TRBV15 and TRBJ2-2, the complete variable domain is DAMVIQNPRYQVTQFGKPVTLSCSQTLNHNVMYWYQQKSSQAPKLLFHYYDKDFNNEADTPDNFQSRRPNTSFCFLDIRSPGLGDTAMYLCATSRDRGYAGELFFGEGSRLTVL.

The CDR3 region is CASIGRQGRDQPQHF. CDR3 sequence (DNA): TGTGCCAGCATTGGGAGACAGGGGCGCGATCAGCCCCAGCATTTT. This chain connects TRBV6-5 to TRBJ1-5; 8 bases map to TRBD1. With V trimmed by 7 bases and J by 5 bases, 10 bases remained unmatched. Germline CDR1 MNHEY, CDR2 SVGAGI. The CDR3 sequence is 15 residues long.

The chain employs TRBV6-2 or TRBV6-3 and TRBJ2-7; D may be TRBD1 (6 bases). Trimming shortened V by 4 bases and J by 0 bases, and 13 bases separated the two germline ends. CDR1 and CDR2 (germline): MNHEY, SVGEGT. The CDR3 consists of 15 residues. DNA for the CDR3: TGTGCCAGCAGTTCACAGGGCCCCAGCTCCTACGAGCAGTACTTC. Its translation: CASSSQGPSSYEQYF.

The chain employs TRBV27 and TRBJ1-5, with D perhaps matching TRBD1 (6 bases). This CDR3 is built from 13 residues. The V end lost 5 bases, the J end lost 3 bases, and 8 bases lay between the germline ends. CDR1 and CDR2 from the germline V gene are MNHEY and SMNVEV (reference sequence). The CDR3 spells CASSGGANQPQHF. In DNA form, the CDR3 reads TGTGCCAGCAGTGGGGGGGCCAATCAGCCCCAGCATTTT.

This chain uses TRBV19 with TRBJ1-4; TRBD1 might be the D (6 bases). CDR3 length equals 17 residues. The V gene's germline CDR1 is LNHDA and CDR2 SQIVND (reference sequence). V was pared by 5 bases and J by 3 bases, with 19 bases between. The CDR3, as DNA: TGTGCCAGTAGTCGGGCAGGGGAAGAAGGGGCTAATGAAAAACTGTTTTTT. Protein product: CASSRAGEEGANEKLFF.

This clone was counted a single time. This chain joins TRBV9 and TRBJ2-1; 8 bases are a match to TRBD2. Trimming cost V 0 bases and J 0 bases; bases outside gene matches: 2. This CDR3 spans 16 amino acids. The germline V gene encodes CDR1 SGDLS and CDR2 YYNGEE. CDR3 protein: CASSVGTSGSYNEQFF. As DNA, the CDR3 is TGTGCCAGCAGCGTAGGTACTAGCGGCTCCTACAATGAGCAGTTCTTC.

V and J are TRBV4-3 and TRBJ2-2; 13 nucleotides match TRBD2. Germline CDR1 LGHNA, CDR2 YSLEER. After removal of 1 base from V and 6 bases from J, the junction contained 5 bases not matched to a gene. The CDR3 length is 17 residues. CDR3 sequence: CASSQVGTSGNAGELFF. CDR3 in DNA: TGCGCCAGCAGCCAAGTCGGGACTAGCGGGAATGCCGGGGAGCTGTTTTTT.